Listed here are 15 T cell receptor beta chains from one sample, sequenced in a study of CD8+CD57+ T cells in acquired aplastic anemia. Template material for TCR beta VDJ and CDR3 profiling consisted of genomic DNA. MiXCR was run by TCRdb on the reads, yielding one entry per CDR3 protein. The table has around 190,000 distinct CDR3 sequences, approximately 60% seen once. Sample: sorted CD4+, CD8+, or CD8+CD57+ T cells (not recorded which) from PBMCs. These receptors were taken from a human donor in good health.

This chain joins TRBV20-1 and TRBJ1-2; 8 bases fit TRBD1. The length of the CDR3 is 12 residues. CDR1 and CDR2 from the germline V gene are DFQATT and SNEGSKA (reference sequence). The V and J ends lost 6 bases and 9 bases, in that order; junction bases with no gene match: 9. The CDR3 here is CSASQGVESYTF. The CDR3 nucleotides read TGCAGTGCATCACAGGGGGTTGAAAGCTACACCTTC.

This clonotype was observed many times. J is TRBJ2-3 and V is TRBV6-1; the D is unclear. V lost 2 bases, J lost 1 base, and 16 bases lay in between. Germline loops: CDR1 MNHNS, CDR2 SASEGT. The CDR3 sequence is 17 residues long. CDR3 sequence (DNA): TGTGCCAGCAGTGAAAGAGTATGGGCGCAGGGCACAGATACGCAGTATTTT. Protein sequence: CASSERVWAQGTDTQYF.

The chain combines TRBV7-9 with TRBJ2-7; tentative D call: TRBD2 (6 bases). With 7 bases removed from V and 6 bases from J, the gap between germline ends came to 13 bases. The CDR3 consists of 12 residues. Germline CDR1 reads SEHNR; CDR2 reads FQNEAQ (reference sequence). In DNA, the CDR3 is TGTGCCAGCACGGGGGACGATGGCGAGCAGTACTTC. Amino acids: CASTGDDGEQYF.

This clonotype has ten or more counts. The CDR3 DNA sequence: TGCAGTGCCCGGACAGGGTTGGATGAAAAACTGTTTTTT. It yields the protein CSARTGLDEKLFF. The gene calls are TRBV20-1 and TRBJ1-4; 8 positions match TRBD1. CDR1 and CDR2 from the germline V gene are DFQATT and SNEGSKA (reference sequence). The CDR3 has 13 amino acids. V lost 6 bases and J lost 6; bases outside the gene matches: 6.

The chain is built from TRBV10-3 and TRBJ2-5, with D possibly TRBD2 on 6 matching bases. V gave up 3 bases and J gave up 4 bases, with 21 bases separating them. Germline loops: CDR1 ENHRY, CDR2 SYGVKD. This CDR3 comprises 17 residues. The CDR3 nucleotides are TGTGCCATCAGTGATGCTGGCGGGGCCAATCTGAGAGAGACCCAGTACTTC. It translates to CAISDAGGANLRETQYF.

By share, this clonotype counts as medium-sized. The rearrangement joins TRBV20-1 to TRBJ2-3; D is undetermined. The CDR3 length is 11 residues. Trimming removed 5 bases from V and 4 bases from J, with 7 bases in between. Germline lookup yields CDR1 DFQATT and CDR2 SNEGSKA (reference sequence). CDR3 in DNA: TGCAGTGCTCGACTTTCAGATACGCAGTATTTT. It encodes CSARLSDTQYF.

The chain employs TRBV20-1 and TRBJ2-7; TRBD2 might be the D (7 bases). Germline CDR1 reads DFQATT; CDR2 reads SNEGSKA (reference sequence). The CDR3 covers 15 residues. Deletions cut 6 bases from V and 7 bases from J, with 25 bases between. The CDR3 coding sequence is TGCAGTGCCCCTGGGGGGGGGGCAGTGTCTCCAGAGCAGTACTTC. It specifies CSAPGGGAVSPEQYF.

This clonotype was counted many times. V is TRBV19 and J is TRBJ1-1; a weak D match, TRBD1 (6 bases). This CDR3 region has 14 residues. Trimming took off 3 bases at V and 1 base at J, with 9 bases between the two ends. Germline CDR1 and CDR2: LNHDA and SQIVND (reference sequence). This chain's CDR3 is CASSMGGRNTEAFF. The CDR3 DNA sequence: TGTGCCAGTAGTATGGGGGGGCGGAACACTGAAGCTTTCTTT. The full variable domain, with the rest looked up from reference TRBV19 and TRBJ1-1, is DGGITQSPKYLFRKEGQNVTLSCEQNLNHDAMYWYRQDPGQGLRLIYYSQIVNDFQKGDIAEGYSVSREKKESFPLTVTSAQKNPTAFYLCASSMGGRNTEAFFGQGTRLTVV.

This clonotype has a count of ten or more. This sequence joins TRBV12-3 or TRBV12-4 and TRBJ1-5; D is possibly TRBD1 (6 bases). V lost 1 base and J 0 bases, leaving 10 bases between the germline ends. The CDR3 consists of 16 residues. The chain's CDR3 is CASSLGGRYSNQPQHF. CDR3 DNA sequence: TGTGCCAGCAGTTTAGGGGGGCGATATAGCAATCAGCCCCAGCATTTT.

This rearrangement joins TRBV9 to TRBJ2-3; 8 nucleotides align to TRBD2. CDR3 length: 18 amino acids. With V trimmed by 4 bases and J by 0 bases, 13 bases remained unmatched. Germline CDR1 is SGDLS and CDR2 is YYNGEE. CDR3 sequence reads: CASSPSRGGRWSTDTQYF. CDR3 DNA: TGTGCCAGCAGCCCTTCCAGGGGCGGGAGGTGGAGCACAGATACGCAGTATTTT.

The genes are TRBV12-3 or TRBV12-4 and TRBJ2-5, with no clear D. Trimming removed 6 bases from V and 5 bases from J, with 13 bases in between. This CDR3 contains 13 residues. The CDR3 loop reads CASSRVVGETQYF. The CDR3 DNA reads TGTGCCAGCAGCCGCGTCGTAGGGGAGACCCAGTACTTC.

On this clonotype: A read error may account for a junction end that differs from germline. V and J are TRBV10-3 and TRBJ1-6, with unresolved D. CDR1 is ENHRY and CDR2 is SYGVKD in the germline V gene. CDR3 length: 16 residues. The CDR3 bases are TGTGCCAGCAGTTACACGGCAGCCTCCTATAATTCACCCCTCCACTTT. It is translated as CASSYTAASYNSPLHF.

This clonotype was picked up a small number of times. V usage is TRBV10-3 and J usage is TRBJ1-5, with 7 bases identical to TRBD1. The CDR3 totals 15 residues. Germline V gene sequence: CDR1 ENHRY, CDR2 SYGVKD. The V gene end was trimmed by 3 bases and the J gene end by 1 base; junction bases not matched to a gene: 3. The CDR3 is CAISDHRGSNQPQHF. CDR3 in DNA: TGTGCCATCAGTGACCACAGGGGAAGCAATCAGCCCCAGCATTTT.

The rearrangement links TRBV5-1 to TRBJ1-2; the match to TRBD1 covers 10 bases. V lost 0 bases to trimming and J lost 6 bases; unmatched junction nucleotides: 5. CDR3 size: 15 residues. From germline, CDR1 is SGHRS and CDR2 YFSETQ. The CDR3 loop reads CASSLAGQGLNGYTF. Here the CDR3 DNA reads TGCGCCAGCAGCTTGGCGGGACAGGGGCTGAATGGCTACACCTTC. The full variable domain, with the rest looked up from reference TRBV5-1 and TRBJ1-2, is KAGVTQTPRYLIKTRGQQVTLSCSPISGHRSVSWYQQTPGQGLQFLFEYFSETQRNKGNFPGRFSGRQFSNSRSEMNVSTLELGDSALYLCASSLAGQGLNGYTFGSGTRLTVV.

This chain's CDR3 is CASSLRGKQFF. CDR3 in DNA: TGTGCCAGCAGCTTAAGGGGAAAGCAGTTCTTC. The V call is TRBV7-9, the J call TRBJ2-1, with D possibly being TRBD1 (5 bases). CDR1 and CDR2 from the germline V gene are SEHNR and FQNEAQ (reference sequence). CDR3 length equals 11 residues. V lost 2 bases and J lost 11, with 7 bases in between. The full variable domain, its missing parts supplied by reference TRBV7-9 and TRBJ2-1, is DTGVSQNPRHKITKRGQNVTFRCDPISEHNRLYWYRQTLGQGPEFLTYFQNEAQLEKSRLLSDRFSAERPKGSFSTLEIQRTEQGDSAMYLCASSLRGKQFFGPGTRLTVL.